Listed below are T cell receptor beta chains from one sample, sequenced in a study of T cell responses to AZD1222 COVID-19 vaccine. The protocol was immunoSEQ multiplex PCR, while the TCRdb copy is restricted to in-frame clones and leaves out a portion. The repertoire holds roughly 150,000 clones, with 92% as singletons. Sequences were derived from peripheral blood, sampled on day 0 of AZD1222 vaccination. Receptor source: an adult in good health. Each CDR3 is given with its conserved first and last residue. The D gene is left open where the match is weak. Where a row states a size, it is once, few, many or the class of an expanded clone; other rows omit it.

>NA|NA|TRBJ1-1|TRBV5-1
CASSLEGWTEAFF
TGCGCCAGCAGCTTGGAGGGGTGGACTGAAGCTTTCTTT
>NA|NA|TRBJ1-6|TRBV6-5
CASSKGHNSPLHF
TGTGCCAGCTCGAAGGGGCATAATTCACCCCTCCACTTT
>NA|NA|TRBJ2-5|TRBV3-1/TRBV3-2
CASSPYLETQYF
TGTGCCAGCAGCCCATACTTGGAGACCCAGTACTTC
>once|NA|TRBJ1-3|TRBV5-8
CATRRGIASGNTIYF
TGTGCCACCCGACGCGGGATAGCCTCTGGAAACACCATATATTTT
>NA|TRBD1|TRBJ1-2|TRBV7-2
CASSLVGQGAYYGYTF
TGTGCCAGCAGCTTAGTTGGACAGGGGGCTTACTATGGCTACACCTTC
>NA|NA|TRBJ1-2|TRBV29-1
CSVLMAGLNYGYTF
TGCAGCGTCCTGATGGCAGGGCTTAACTATGGCTACACCTTC
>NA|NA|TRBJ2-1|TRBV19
CASRPRTPGGAPVTQFF
TGTGCCAGTAGGCCACGTACCCCTGGCGGAGCCCCTGTGACGCAGTTCTTC
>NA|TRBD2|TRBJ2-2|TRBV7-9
CASSGVVVAGNTGELFF
TGTGCCAGCAGCGGGGTGGTGGTAGCGGGCAACACCGGGGAGCTGTTTTTT
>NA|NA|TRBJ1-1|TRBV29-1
CSVVVGAANTEAFF
TGCAGCGTTGTCGTAGGGGCGGCGAACACTGAAGCTTTCTTT
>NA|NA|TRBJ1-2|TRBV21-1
CASSKAVHGPNGYTF
TGTGCCAGCAGCAAAGCCGTCCATGGCCCCAATGGCTACACCTTC
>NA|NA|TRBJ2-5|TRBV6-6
CASSSLGQGTQYF
TGTGCCAGCAGTTCCCTTGGGCAGGGGACCCAGTACTTC
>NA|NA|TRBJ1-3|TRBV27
CASSLTGVSAGNTIYF
TGTGCCAGCAGTTTAACGGGGGTTAGCGCTGGAAACACCATATATTTT
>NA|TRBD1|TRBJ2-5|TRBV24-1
CATSDLTGGRETQYF
TGTGCCACCAGTGACCTGACAGGGGGCCGGGAGACCCAGTACTTC
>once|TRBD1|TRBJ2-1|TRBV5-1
CASSADRGDYNEQFF
TGCGCCAGCAGCGCAGACAGGGGGGACTACAATGAGCAGTTCTTC
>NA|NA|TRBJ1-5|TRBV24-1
CATSDGGDYSNQPQHF
TGTGCCACCAGTGATGGGGGGGATTATAGCAATCAGCCCCAGCATTTT
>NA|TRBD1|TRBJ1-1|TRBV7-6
CASSLGQDHTEAFF
TGTGCCAGCAGCCTGGGACAGGACCACACTGAAGCTTTCTTT
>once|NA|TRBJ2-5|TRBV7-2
CASSPSWVGETQYF
TGTGCCAGCAGCCCCTCGTGGGTCGGAGAGACCCAGTACTTC
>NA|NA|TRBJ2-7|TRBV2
CASSERAYEQYF
TGTGCCAGCAGTGAAAGGGCCTACGAGCAGTACTTC
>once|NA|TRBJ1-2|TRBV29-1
CSVDGGEVYGYTF
TGCAGCGTTGACGGAGGCGAGGTCTATGGCTACACCTTC
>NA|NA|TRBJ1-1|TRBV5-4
CASSLWAAQYPEAFF
TGTGCCAGCAGCTTGTGGGCAGCCCAGTACCCTGAAGCTTTCTTT
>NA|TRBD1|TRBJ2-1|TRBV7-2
CASSPTGVKQFF
TGTGCCAGCAGCCCGACAGGGGTAAAGCAGTTCTTC
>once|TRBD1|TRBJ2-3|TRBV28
CASSFRTGPDTQYF
TGTGCCAGCAGTTTCCGGACAGGGCCAGATACGCAGTATTTT
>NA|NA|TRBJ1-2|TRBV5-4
CASSATGRLYGYTF
TGTGCCAGCAGCGCGACAGGTCGACTCTATGGCTACACCTTC
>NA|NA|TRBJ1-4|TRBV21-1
CASRWDSANEKLFF
TGTGCCAGCAGATGGGACAGCGCCAATGAAAAACTGTTTTTT
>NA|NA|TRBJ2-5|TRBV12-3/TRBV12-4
CASSLEYQETQYF
TGTGCCAGCAGTCTGGAGTACCAAGAGACCCAGTACTTC
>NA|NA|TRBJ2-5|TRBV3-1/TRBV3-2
CASSHLGSGTLQETQYF
TGTGCCAGCAGCCATCTCGGTTCCGGGACTTTACAAGAGACCCAGTACTTC
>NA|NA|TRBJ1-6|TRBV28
CASSYRVGGSPLHF
TGTGCCAGCAGCTACAGGGTAGGGGGTTCACCCCTCCACTTT
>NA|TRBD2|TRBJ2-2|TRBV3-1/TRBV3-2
CASSQAGGGELFF
TGTGCCAGCAGCCAAGCGGGGGGCGGGGAGCTGTTTTTT
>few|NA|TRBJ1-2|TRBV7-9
CASSLGVSYGYTF
TGTGCCAGCAGCTTGGGAGTGTCCTATGGCTACACCTTC
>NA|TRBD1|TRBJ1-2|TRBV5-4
CASSSQGIYGYTF
TGTGCCAGCAGTTCACAGGGGATTTATGGCTACACCTTC
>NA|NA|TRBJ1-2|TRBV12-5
CASGPIQGKLDYGYTF
TGTGCTAGTGGACCCATACAGGGTAAATTAGACTATGGCTACACCTTC
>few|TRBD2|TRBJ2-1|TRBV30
CAWRDGGSSTEQFF
TGTGCCTGGAGGGACGGCGGGAGTAGCACTGAGCAGTTCTTC
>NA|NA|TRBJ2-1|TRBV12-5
CASGTGQLQFF
TGTGCTAGTGGTACAGGACAGCTCCAGTTCTTC
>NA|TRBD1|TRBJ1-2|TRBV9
CASSPGTGANNYGYTF
TGTGCCAGCAGCCCCGGGACAGGAGCCAATAACTATGGCTACACCTTC
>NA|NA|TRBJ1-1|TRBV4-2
CASSHSPEGSNTEAFF
TGTGCCAGCAGCCATAGCCCGGAGGGGTCGAACACTGAAGCTTTCTTT
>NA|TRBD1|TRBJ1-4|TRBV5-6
CASSLGDRSRKEKLFF
TGTGCCAGCAGCTTGGGGGACAGGTCTAGGAAAGAAAAACTGTTTTTT
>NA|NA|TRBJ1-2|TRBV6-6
CASSFSNRDNYGYTF
TGTGCCAGCAGTTTTTCGAACAGGGACAACTATGGCTACACCTTC
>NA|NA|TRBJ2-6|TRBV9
CASSVGPDVIQLSGANVLTF
TGTGCCAGCAGCGTAGGCCCCGACGTAATACAGCTATCTGGGGCCAACGTCCTGACTTTC
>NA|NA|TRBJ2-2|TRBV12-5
CASGPGFVDTGELFF
TGTGCTAGTGGTCCAGGGTTCGTTGACACCGGGGAGCTGTTTTTT
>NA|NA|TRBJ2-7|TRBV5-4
CASRPGTTVEQYF
TGTGCCAGCAGACCAGGGACCACCGTCGAGCAGTACTTC
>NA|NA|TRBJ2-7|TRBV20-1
CSASPLVAYEQYF
TGCAGTGCTAGTCCACTAGTTGCCTACGAGCAGTACTTC
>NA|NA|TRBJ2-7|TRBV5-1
CASSLNYEQYF
TGCGCCAGCAGCTTAAACTACGAGCAGTACTTC